This is a list of T cell receptor beta chains from one sample in a study of blood T cell repertoires in COVID-19. The assay was immunoSEQ multiplex PCR, and TCRdb's table has in-frame clones only and misses some. The sample lists 60,000 to 80,000 clones; approximately 88% were seen once. Source material: peripheral blood. Every receptor here comes from a woman in her 70s with acute or convalescent COVID-19. Both conserved end residues are part of each CDR3. Each record gives: clone size, J gene, D gene, V gene, CDR3 length, CDR3 DNA, CDR3 protein. D genes are given only for firm matches. Size is stated for part of the rows, as once, few or many counts, or as a class when the clone is expanded.

size: NA
J: TRBJ1-2
D: TRBD1
V: TRBV10-3
length: 13
DNA: TGTGCCATCAGCTCCGGACAGGAGCGCGGCTACACCTTC
CDR3: CAISSGQERGYTF

size: once
J: TRBJ1-3
D: NA
V: TRBV5-1
length: 15
DNA: TGCGCCAGCAGCTTGCAGGCGAGCTCTGGAAACACCATATATTTT
CDR3: CASSLQASSGNTIYF

size: NA
J: TRBJ1-3
D: TRBD1
V: TRBV28
length: 17
DNA: TGTGCCAGCAGTTTTTTCGGGACAGGAGTCTCTGGAAACACCATATATTTT
CDR3: CASSFFGTGVSGNTIYF

size: NA
J: TRBJ1-5
D: NA
V: TRBV27
length: 16
DNA: TGTGCCAGCAGCCGGACTAGGGGTGGTTTAGGTCAGCCCCAGCATTTT
CDR3: CASSRTRGGLGQPQHF

size: NA
J: TRBJ1-1
D: NA
V: TRBV18
length: 14
DNA: TGTGCCAGCTCACCCAAAGGAGTAGATACTGAAGCTTTCTTT
CDR3: CASSPKGVDTEAFF

size: NA
J: TRBJ2-1
D: TRBD2
V: TRBV11-2
length: 14
DNA: TGTGCCAGCAGCTTTGGGACTAGCGGGAGCACGAAGTTCTTC
CDR3: CASSFGTSGSTKFF

size: once
J: TRBJ1-2
D: NA
V: TRBV19
length: 14
DNA: TGTGCCAGTAGTATAGACGGGAGACCCTATGGCTACACCTTC
CDR3: CASSIDGRPYGYTF

size: NA
J: TRBJ2-1
D: TRBD2
V: TRBV19
length: 18
DNA: TGTGCCAGTAGTACCCCTTCGGGGGGTATTAGCTCCTACAATGAGCAGTTCTTC
CDR3: CASSTPSGGISSYNEQFF

size: NA
J: TRBJ2-2
D: TRBD1
V: TRBV6-5
length: 14
DNA: TGTGCCAGCAGCACAGGGGGCTTTCCCGGGGAGCTGTTTTTT
CDR3: CASSTGGFPGELFF

size: NA
J: TRBJ1-2
D: TRBD1
V: TRBV6-5
length: 12
DNA: TGTGCCAGCAGTACCAGGGGGCTCGGCTACACCTTC
CDR3: CASSTRGLGYTF

size: NA
J: TRBJ2-3
D: TRBD2
V: TRBV29-1
length: 13
DNA: TGCAGCGTTCCTTCATACGGGGGGGGTACGCAGTATTTT
CDR3: CSVPSYGGGTQYF

size: NA
J: TRBJ1-5
D: TRBD1
V: TRBV7-2
length: 17
DNA: TGTGCCAGCAGCCAGGGGAGGACAGGGGTTCGCGGTCAGCCCCAGCATTTT
CDR3: CASSQGRTGVRGQPQHF

size: NA
J: TRBJ2-3
D: NA
V: TRBV11-2
length: 17
DNA: TGTGCCAGCAGCTTAGAGGGGCGGGGGCTACGCACAGATACGCAGTATTTT
CDR3: CASSLEGRGLRTDTQYF

size: NA
J: TRBJ1-5
D: NA
V: TRBV27
length: 15
DNA: TGTGCCAGCAGTCATCTGGGAGAGGACAATCAGCCCCAGCATTTT
CDR3: CASSHLGEDNQPQHF

size: NA
J: TRBJ1-5
D: NA
V: TRBV15
length: 17
DNA: TGTGCCACCAGCAGGTCGGGGGAAGGGACTGCGGATCAGCCCCAGCATTTT
CDR3: CATSRSGEGTADQPQHF

size: NA
J: TRBJ2-5
D: TRBD2
V: TRBV3-1/TRBV3-2
length: 14
DNA: TGTGCCGGATCGTACGGGGGGAACCAAGAGACCCAGTACTTC
CDR3: CAGSYGGNQETQYF

size: NA
J: TRBJ1-1
D: TRBD1
V: TRBV20-1
length: 10
DNA: TGCAGTGCTTGGACAGGAGAAGCTTTCTTT
CDR3: CSAWTGEAFF

size: few
J: TRBJ2-1
D: TRBD2
V: TRBV7-7
length: 15
DNA: TGTGCTAGCAGCTTGGAGCGGGGGGTCAACAATGAGCAGTTCTTC
CDR3: CASSLERGVNNEQFF

size: NA
J: TRBJ1-6
D: TRBD1
V: TRBV5-6
length: 15
DNA: TGTGCCAGCAGCATGGACAGGGCCACCCCTTATCCCCTCCACTTT
CDR3: CASSMDRATPYPLHF

size: NA
J: TRBJ1-5
D: NA
V: TRBV28
length: 14
DNA: TGTGCCAGCAGTCCCGGACAGTTCCTTCAGCCCCAGCATTTT
CDR3: CASSPGQFLQPQHF

size: NA
J: TRBJ1-1
D: NA
V: TRBV30
length: 11
DNA: TGTGCCTGTTCGAAGAGGGTAGAAGCTTTCTTT
CDR3: CACSKRVEAFF

size: once
J: TRBJ1-1
D: TRBD1
V: TRBV28
length: 16
DNA: TGTGCCAGCAGACTGGGCTTCGGGACAGAGTCCACTGAAGCTTTCTTT
CDR3: CASRLGFGTESTEAFF

size: NA
J: TRBJ2-7
D: TRBD1
V: TRBV30
length: 14
DNA: TGTGCCTGGAGCATCCCAGGGGGCACTGGTGAGCAGTACTTC
CDR3: CAWSIPGGTGEQYF

size: NA
J: TRBJ1-1
D: TRBD1
V: TRBV28
length: 16
DNA: TGTGCCAGCAGTTCACTTGCTCAGGGGGCGTTGGCTGAAGCTTTCTTT
CDR3: CASSSLAQGALAEAFF

size: once
J: TRBJ1-2
D: NA
V: TRBV5-1
length: 20
DNA: TGCGCCAGCAGCTTACTGGAAGCAGGCACGAGGGCCCCAGCTAACTATGGCTACACCTTC
CDR3: CASSLLEAGTRAPANYGYTF

size: NA
J: TRBJ1-1
D: NA
V: TRBV7-6
length: 13
DNA: TGTGCCAGCAGCCTAGCACAGGGCACTGAAGCTTTCTTT
CDR3: CASSLAQGTEAFF

size: NA
J: TRBJ1-1
D: TRBD1
V: TRBV19
length: 16
DNA: TGTGCCAGTAGTCCGGGACAGCCTTTGATGAACACTGAAGCTTTCTTT
CDR3: CASSPGQPLMNTEAFF

size: NA
J: TRBJ1-4
D: TRBD1
V: TRBV7-3
length: 16
DNA: TGTGCCAGCAGCTTAGGAGGACAGGGAGGGAATGAAAAACTGTTTTTT
CDR3: CASSLGGQGGNEKLFF

size: NA
J: TRBJ2-5
D: TRBD1
V: TRBV24-1
length: 18
DNA: TGTGCCACCAGTGATCGCAAACCGTCGGACAGGGCCAAAGAGACCCAGTACTTC
CDR3: CATSDRKPSDRAKETQYF

size: NA
J: TRBJ1-4
D: NA
V: TRBV7-6
length: 14
DNA: TGTGCCAGCAGCATAGACAGCTCCAATGAAAAACTGTTTTTT
CDR3: CASSIDSSNEKLFF

size: NA
J: TRBJ2-7
D: NA
V: TRBV6-6
length: 15
DNA: TGTGCCAGCAGTTACCCGGGGAGGCCCCCCTACGAGCAGTACTTC
CDR3: CASSYPGRPPYEQYF

size: NA
J: TRBJ1-6
D: TRBD1
V: TRBV2
length: 15
DNA: TGTGCCAGCAGTGTATGGCAGGGGGCGGGTTCACCCCTCCACTTT
CDR3: CASSVWQGAGSPLHF

size: NA
J: TRBJ2-3
D: TRBD2
V: TRBV4-1
length: 19
DNA: TGCGCCAGCAGCCTCCGGACTAAGCGGGGGCCGGATAGCACAGATACGCAGTATTTT
CDR3: CASSLRTKRGPDSTDTQYF